This entry concerns a single T cell receptor (beta chain). There is no known antigen for this receptor. Base qualities are not recorded, but no much larger clone differs from it by a single base. The data derive from a study of T cell repertoires in cytomegalovirus infection (dated by TCRdb to between 2018 and 2021). At the level of the whole study: The peptide stimulations were aimed at well-studied HLA-B-restricted epitopes as well as recently identified HLA-C-restricted CMV epitopes, whose presentation resists viral immunomodulation. The HLA type of each donor mattered for the analysis, because public TCR beta signatures pointed to carriage of CMV infection along with the matching HLA type.

TCRdb lists the instrument as Illumina HiSeq 1500. The raw public reads went through TCRdb reprocessing: fastp at Q25, MiXCR clone calling, in-frame beta chains kept. Identical CDR3 protein sequences are pooled into one entry, listed with their most common genes and DNA. The sample table records about 310,000 distinct CDR3 sequences; roughly 25% of these occur just once. The ten largest clones take up 13% of the sample. Taken from the germline V gene, the CDR1 and CDR2 loops are SGHRS and YFSETQ. From V the trimming removes 2 bases and from J it removes 3 bases, while the gene matches leave 1 base of the junction unaccounted for. The CDR3 holds 15 amino acids from the cysteine to the phenylalanine. The kept DNA is CDR3 alone, 45 bases in frame from the first base. Interpreted using the paper, the treatment or condition label stands for: in vitro stimulation with specific CMV peptide epitopes to enrich CMV-specific T cells.

Findings and caveats that apply to the study as a whole: Cumulative frequency of public TCR beta family members discriminated carriers of CMV infection plus the relevant HLA type in this cohort and an independent approximately 370-donor cohort. The ex vivo response was dominated by HLA-C-restricted CMV-specific TCR beta clonotypes, which also provided the single most frequent clonotype in two of eight donors.

This sequence uses TRBV5-1 and TRBJ2-7; 14 nucleotides in the junction match TRBD2. Sample: cultured PBMCs, taken from culture after CMV antigen stimulation. This receptor was identified in a human donor in good health (CMV status not recorded). Some clones in this sample may be carry-over from other donors' samples. The DNA sequence is TGCGCCAGCAGCTTTGGGACTAGCGGGAGCTACGAGCAGTACTTC. The resulting protein is CASSFGTSGSYEQYF.